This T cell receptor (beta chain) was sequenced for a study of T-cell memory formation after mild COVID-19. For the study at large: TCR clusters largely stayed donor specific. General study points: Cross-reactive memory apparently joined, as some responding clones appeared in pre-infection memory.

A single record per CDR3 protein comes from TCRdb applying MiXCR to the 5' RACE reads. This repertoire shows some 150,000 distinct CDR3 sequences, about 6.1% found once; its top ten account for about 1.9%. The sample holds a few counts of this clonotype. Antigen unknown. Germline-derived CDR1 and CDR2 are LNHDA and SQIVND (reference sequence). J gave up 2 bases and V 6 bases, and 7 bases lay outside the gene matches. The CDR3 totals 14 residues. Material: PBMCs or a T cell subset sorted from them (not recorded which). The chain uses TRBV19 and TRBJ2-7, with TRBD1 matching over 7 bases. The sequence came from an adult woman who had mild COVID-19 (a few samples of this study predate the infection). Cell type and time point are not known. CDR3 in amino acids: CASRTRQGAYEQYF. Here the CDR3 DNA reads TGTGCCAGTAGGACCAGACAGGGTGCCTACGAGCAGTACTTC.